This T cell receptor beta chain is drawn from a study of T cells in Graves' hyperthyroidism and ophthalmopathy. Study results and caveats: Stable hyperthyroidism was told apart from ophthalmopathy by a model built on 13 V-J features.

In this sample, this clonotype turned up many times. Its target is unknown. Over 18 months, lack of ophthalmopathy progression marked Graves' hyperthyroidism as stable. The PBMCs had their origin in roughly 9.8 ml of fresh peripheral blood. RNA transcripts gave rise to amplified TCR beta CDR3 regions. HTBI primers were the set used in a first-round RT-PCR of the TCR CDR3. A single record per CDR3 protein comes from TCRdb applying MiXCR to the multiplex PCR reads. The repertoire holds 700,000 to 950,000 distinct CDR3 sequences, with under 45% as singletons. The CDR3 extends over 15 amino acids. V lost 2 bases, J lost 3 bases, and 14 bases lay in between. CDR1 SGDLS and CDR2 YYNGEE come from the germline V gene.

The chain is built from TRBV9 and TRBJ1-1; D is perhaps TRBD1 (5 bases). The origin of this receptor is a woman aged 40-49 years with Graves' hyperthyroidism. Sample: blood. Written as DNA, the CDR3 is TGTGCCAGCAGCGTCTCGTGGGGCGACGACACTGAAGCTTTCTTT. It yields the protein CASSVSWGDDTEAFF.